The present T cell receptor beta chain was sequenced within a study of T cell changes during pregnancy in multiple sclerosis. Clones were read by immunoSEQ multiplex PCR, and TCRdb kept only the in-frame ones, dropping some. The sample gives approximately 20,000 clones, under 90% of which show up once; 7.5% to 8% is in the top ten. The receptor's source is a female donor with multiple sclerosis, enrolled in a pregnancy study. This sample comprised CD8+ T cells from peripheral blood mononuclear cells, obtained before pregnancy.

CDR3 DNA sequence: TGTGCCAGCAGCCCAGGGATGAACACTGAAGCTTTCTTT. Its protein is CASSPGMNTEAFF. The chain employs TRBV14 and TRBJ1-1; D is perhaps TRBD1 (5 bases). CDR1 and CDR2 from the germline V gene are SGHDN and FVKESK. The ends were cut back, 4 bases at V and 0 bases at J, with 6 bases in the middle. The CDR3 runs to 13 residues.